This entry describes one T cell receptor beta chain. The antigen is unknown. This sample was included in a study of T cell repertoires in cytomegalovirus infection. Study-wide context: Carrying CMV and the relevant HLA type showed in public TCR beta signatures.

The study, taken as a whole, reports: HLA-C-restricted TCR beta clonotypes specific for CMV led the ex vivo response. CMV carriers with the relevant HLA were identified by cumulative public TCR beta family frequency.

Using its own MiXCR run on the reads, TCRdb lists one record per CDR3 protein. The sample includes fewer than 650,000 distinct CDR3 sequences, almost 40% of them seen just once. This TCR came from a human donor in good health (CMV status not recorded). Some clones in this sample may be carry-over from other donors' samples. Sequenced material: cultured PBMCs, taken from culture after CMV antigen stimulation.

The CDR3 nucleotides are TGTGCCAGCAGCTTAGTTGAACGGCCTGCGGGGAGTTACGAGCAGTACTTC. It yields the protein CASSLVERPAGSYEQYF. The rearrangement joins TRBV7-9 to TRBJ2-7; D might be TRBD2 (6 bases). The V gene lost 1 base and the J gene lost 4 bases, with 20 bases spanning the gap. This CDR3 comprises 17 residues. CDR1 and CDR2 (germline): SEHNR, FQNEAQ (reference sequence).